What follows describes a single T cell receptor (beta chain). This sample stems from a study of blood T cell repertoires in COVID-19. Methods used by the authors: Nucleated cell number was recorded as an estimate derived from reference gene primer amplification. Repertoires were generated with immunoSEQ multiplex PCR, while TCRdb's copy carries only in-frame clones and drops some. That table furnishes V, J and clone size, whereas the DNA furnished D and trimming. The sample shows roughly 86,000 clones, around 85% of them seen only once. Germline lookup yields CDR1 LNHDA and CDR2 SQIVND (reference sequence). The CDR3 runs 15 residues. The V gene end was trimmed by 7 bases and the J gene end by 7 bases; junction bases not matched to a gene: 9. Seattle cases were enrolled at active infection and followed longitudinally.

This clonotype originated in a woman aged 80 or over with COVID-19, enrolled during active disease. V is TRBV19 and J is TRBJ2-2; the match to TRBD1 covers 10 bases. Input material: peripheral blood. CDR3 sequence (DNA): TGTGCCAGTACTCCCGGGACAGGGGTGGGCGGGGAGCTGTTTTTT. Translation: CASTPGTGVGGELFF.